These T cell receptor beta chains were read from a single sample in a study of CD8 T cell repertoires and HIV-1 epitope variants. No antigen is known for these receptors. Sequencing was performed with immunoSEQ multiplex PCR; in TCRdb, only in-frame clones are kept and a portion is missing. Among thousands of clones, approximately 71% were seen once, and the ten largest hold around 46%. The sample comprised cultured CD8+ T cells derived from PBMCs. Receptors were obtained from a male donor with HIV. Each CDR3 is given with its conserved first and last residue. A D gene is named only where the DNA matches it firmly. Clone sizes are given selectively: once, few, many, or a class where the clone is expanded.

clone_size	j_call	v_call	d_call	cdr3_aa	cdr3_nt
once	TRBJ1-6	TRBV11-3	TRBD1	CASSLDRGISPLHF	TGTGCCAGCAGCTTGGACAGGGGGATTTCACCCCTCCACTTT
once	TRBJ2-1	TRBV7-8	NA	CASSLELGIEQFF	TGTGCCAGCAGCTTAGAACTAGGGATTGAGCAGTTCTTC
NA	TRBJ2-3	TRBV6-5	NA	CASSYSPLASTDTQYF	TGTGCCAGCAGTTACTCCCCCCTAGCGAGCACAGATACGCAGTATTTT
NA	TRBJ2-2	TRBV4-2	NA	CASSQDNAGELFF	TGTGCCAGCAGCCAAGATAACGCCGGGGAGCTGTTTTTT
NA	TRBJ2-1	TRBV28	TRBD2	CASSLEGLAGEGAGDEQFF	TGTGCCAGCAGTTTAGAGGGACTAGCGGGAGAGGGGGCAGGGGATGAGCAGTTCTTC
NA	TRBJ2-1	TRBV29-1	TRBD2	CSVRQLAGVGNEQFF	TGCAGCGTTCGTCAACTAGCGGGAGTGGGCAATGAGCAGTTCTTC
once	TRBJ1-5	TRBV6-5	NA	CASSYEGAPGQPQHF	TGTGCCAGCAGTTACGAGGGCGCCCCGGGTCAGCCCCAGCATTTT
once	TRBJ2-3	TRBV28	TRBD2	CASSPDIAGPRGDTQYF	TGTGCCAGCAGTCCTGACATAGCGGGGCCACGGGGAGATACGCAGTATTTT
once	TRBJ2-7	TRBV11-2	TRBD1	CASSSTGVISYEQYF	TGTGCCAGCAGCTCGACAGGGGTCATCTCCTACGAGCAGTACTTC
NA	TRBJ1-5	TRBV5-1	NA	CASSLAGHQPQHF	TGCGCCAGCAGCTTGGCGGGTCATCAGCCCCAGCATTTT
NA	TRBJ2-1	TRBV30	NA	CAWTDLLISYNEQFF	TGTGCCTGGACCGACCTACTGATATCCTACAATGAGCAGTTCTTC
NA	TRBJ1-5	TRBV4-1	NA	CASSPDGGSNQPQHF	TGCGCCAGCAGCCCAGATGGGGGAAGCAATCAGCCCCAGCATTTT
NA	TRBJ1-4	TRBV11-2	NA	CASSSTDGATNEKLFF	TGTGCCAGCAGCTCAACGGACGGAGCAACTAATGAAAAACTGTTTTTT
NA	TRBJ2-2	TRBV6-4	TRBD2	CASSDGLAHTGELFF	TGTGCCAGCAGTGACGGACTAGCCCACACCGGGGAGCTGTTTTTT
NA	TRBJ1-2	TRBV5-6	NA	CASSLYPQDINYGYTF	TGTGCCAGCAGCTTGTACCCCCAGGATATTAACTATGGCTACACCTTC
few	TRBJ1-2	TRBV28	NA	CASSSTIPLGYTF	TGTGCCAGCAGTTCCACGATCCCCCTCGGCTACACCTTC
medium-sized	TRBJ1-5	TRBV7-9	NA	CASRAGTQPQHF	TGTGCCAGCAGAGCGGGGACTCAGCCCCAGCATTTT
few	TRBJ2-7	TRBV28	TRBD1	CASSQSRDRRTYEQYF	TGTGCCAGCAGCCAATCCCGGGACAGGCGTACCTACGAGCAGTACTTC
NA	TRBJ2-1	TRBV27	NA	CASSIQGLSSYNEQFF	TGTGCCAGCAGCATACAGGGCCTGAGCTCCTACAATGAGCAGTTCTTC
NA	TRBJ1-2	TRBV7-9	NA	CASSYLTDYGYTF	TGTGCCAGCAGCTACTTGACAGACTATGGCTACACCTTC
NA	TRBJ2-3	TRBV19	NA	CASSIDHLRSTDTQYF	TGTGCCAGTAGTATAGACCACCTGAGATCCACAGATACGCAGTATTTT
few	TRBJ2-3	TRBV6-6	TRBD2	CASSSGLAGSTDTQYF	TGTGCCAGCAGCTCCGGACTAGCGGGATCCACAGATACGCAGTATTTT
NA	TRBJ1-2	TRBV25-1	TRBD1	CASFSSGTDYGYTF	TGTGCCAGTTTTTCATCCGGGACAGACTATGGCTACACCTTC
NA	TRBJ2-7	TRBV21-1	NA	CASTREGGTSYEQYF	TGTGCCAGCACCCGAGAGGGCGGGACCTCCTACGAGCAGTACTTC
few	TRBJ1-5	TRBV6-5	NA	CASSYTVTDQPQHF	TGTGCCAGCAGTTACACCGTAACTGATCAGCCCCAGCATTTT
NA	TRBJ2-7	TRBV11-2	NA	CASSSDLPYEQYF	TGTGCCAGCAGCTCCGATCTCCCGTACGAGCAGTACTTC
NA	TRBJ2-7	TRBV21-1	NA	CASSTRFGIRGQGVRDEQYF	TGTGCCAGCAGCACACGCTTCGGGATAAGGGGACAGGGGGTTAGGGACGAGCAGTACTTC
NA	TRBJ2-7	TRBV9	TRBD1	CASSVRDSFYEQYF	TGTGCCAGCAGCGTCCGGGACAGCTTCTACGAGCAGTACTTC
NA	TRBJ2-7	TRBV9	NA	CASSPRQGRDYEQYF	TGTGCCAGCAGCCCACGACAGGGGAGGGACTACGAGCAGTACTTC
NA	TRBJ1-2	TRBV7-2	NA	CASSNNRRRAYGYTF	TGTGCCAGCAGCAACAACAGGCGACGGGCCTATGGCTACACCTTC
NA	TRBJ1-5	TRBV27	NA	CASPLGNQPQHF	TGTGCCAGCCCCTTGGGTAATCAGCCCCAGCATTTT
NA	TRBJ1-5	TRBV5-8	NA	CASGGYNQPQHF	TGTGCCAGCGGGGGGTACAATCAGCCCCAGCATTTT
few	TRBJ2-1	TRBV5-4	NA	CASSQNSVVEQFF	TGTGCCAGCAGCCAAAATAGCGTTGTTGAGCAGTTCTTC
NA	TRBJ2-1	TRBV13	NA	CASSFWGSAVENEQFF	TGTGCCAGCAGCTTTTGGGGGAGCGCTGTTGAAAATGAGCAGTTCTTC